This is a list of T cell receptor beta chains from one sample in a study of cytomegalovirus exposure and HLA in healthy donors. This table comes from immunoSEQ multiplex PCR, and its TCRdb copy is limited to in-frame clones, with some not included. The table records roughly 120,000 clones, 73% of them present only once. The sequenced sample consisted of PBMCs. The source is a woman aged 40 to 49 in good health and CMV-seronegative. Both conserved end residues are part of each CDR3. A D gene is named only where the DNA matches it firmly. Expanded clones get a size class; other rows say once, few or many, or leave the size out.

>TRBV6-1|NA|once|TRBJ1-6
CASSLERGGSPLHF
TGTGCCAGCAGCCTGGAGCGGGGGGGATCACCCCTCCACTTT
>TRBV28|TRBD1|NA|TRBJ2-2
CASSFRGKGTGELFF
TGTGCCAGCAGTTTCAGGGGGAAAGGCACCGGGGAGCTGTTTTTT
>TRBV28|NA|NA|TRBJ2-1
CASSTPSAGSNFGEQFF
TGTGCCAGCAGTACTCCAAGCGCCGGGAGTAATTTTGGTGAGCAGTTCTTC
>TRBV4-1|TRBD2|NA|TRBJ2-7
CASSQGEGLAVYEQYF
TGCGCCAGCAGCCAAGGGGAGGGACTAGCGGTCTACGAGCAGTACTTC
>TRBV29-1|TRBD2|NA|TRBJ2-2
CSVPQREGRTGELFF
TGCAGCGTCCCTCAGCGGGAGGGTCGGACCGGGGAGCTGTTTTTT
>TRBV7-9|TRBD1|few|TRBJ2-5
CASSLHRGGGETQYF
TGTGCCAGCAGCTTACACCGAGGGGGCGGAGAGACCCAGTACTTC
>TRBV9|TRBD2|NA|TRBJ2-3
CASSGGLVPTTSTDTQYF
TGTGCCAGCAGCGGGGGACTAGTACCTACGACTAGCACAGATACGCAGTATTTT
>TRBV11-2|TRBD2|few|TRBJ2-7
CANGTSGVYEQYF
TGTGCCAATGGGACTAGCGGAGTGTACGAGCAGTACTTC
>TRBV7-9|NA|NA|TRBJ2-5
CASSLISETQYF
TGTGCCAGCAGCTTAATTAGTGAGACCCAGTACTTC
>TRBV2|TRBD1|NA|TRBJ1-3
CASSQDRGSGNTIYF
TGTGCCAGCAGTCAGGACAGGGGATCTGGAAACACCATATATTTT
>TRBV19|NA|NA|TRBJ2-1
CASSFSPGVGYEQFF
TGTGCCAGTAGTTTCTCGCCAGGGGTTGGGTATGAGCAGTTCTTC